These 15 T cell receptor beta chains originate from one sample sequenced in a study of shared clonotypes between healthy human individuals. Using immunoSEQ multiplex PCR, the repertoire was profiled, and TCRdb retains in-frame clones only, with some absent. This repertoire shows more than 850,000 clones, 75% to 85% found once; its top ten account for 0.5% to 0.6%. The sequenced sample consisted of memory CD4+ T cells from PBMCs. Subset indicated: CD45RA-negative fraction. The receptors come from a man between 18 and 29 years old in good health. Some clones in this sample may be carry-over from other donors' samples.

The rearrangement joins TRBV10-3 to TRBJ1-5; a weak D match, TRBD1 (6 bases). V was clipped by 2 bases and J by 7 bases, with 12 bases between them. This CDR3 comprises 14 residues. Germline CDR1 and CDR2: ENHRY and SYGVKD. The CDR3 nucleotides are TGTGCCATCAGTGAGGAACAGGGTCCCCAGCCCCAGCATTTT. Translating gives CAISEEQGPQPQHF.

The chain employs TRBV25-1 and TRBJ1-4, with D perhaps matching TRBD1 (5 bases). V was clipped by 2 bases and J by 8 bases, with 18 bases between them. CDR1 and CDR2 from the germline V gene are MGHDK and SYGVNS. The CDR3 consists of 16 residues. The CDR3 sequence: CASSEQQGVLGEKLFF. CDR3 DNA: TGTGCCAGCAGTGAACAACAAGGGGTCCTGGGGGAAAAACTGTTTTTT.

V usage is TRBV6-1 and J usage is TRBJ1-1; D is unresolved. Germline assignment: CDR1 MNHNS and CDR2 SASEGT. The CDR3 totals 14 residues. The V end was cut by 0 bases, the J end by 4 bases, with 9 bases between. The CDR3 DNA sequence: TGTGCCAGCAGTGAAGCGCCGTATGGCACTGAAGCTTTCTTT. It specifies CASSEAPYGTEAFF.

This sequence joins TRBV27 and TRBJ1-1; D may be TRBD1 (5 bases). Germline V gene data show CDR1 as MNHEY and CDR2 as SMNVEV (reference sequence). The CDR3 spans 16 residues. Trimming stripped 3 bases from V and 3 bases from J, with 17 bases between. CDR3 loop: CASSLSTGGIDTEAFF. The CDR3 nucleotides read TGTGCCAGCAGTTTGAGCACCGGGGGAATTGACACTGAAGCTTTCTTT.

This sequence joins TRBV4-2 and TRBJ2-3, with TRBD2 matching over 8 bases. This CDR3 region has 19 residues. Losses at the gene ends were 0 bases for V and 4 bases for J; bases not matched to a gene: 15. Germline lookup yields CDR1 LGHNA and CDR2 YNFKEQ. Written as DNA, the CDR3 is TGTGCCAGCAGCCAAGATCTTAGCGGGACCCCGCTTAAGGCAGATACGCAGTATTTT. Its protein product is CASSQDLSGTPLKADTQYF.

This chain joins TRBV10-3 and TRBJ2-7, with 7 positions matching TRBD1. This CDR3 has 12 residues. Germline CDR1 reads ENHRY; CDR2 reads SYGVKD. The ends lost 6 bases at V and 6 bases at J; junction bases unmatched: 5. This CDR3 is CAIREQGSEQYF. In DNA form, the CDR3 reads TGTGCCATCAGAGAACAGGGGAGCGAGCAGTACTTC.

With respect to this clone: This same CDR3 is encoded by further DNA sequences in the sample. The V gene is TRBV9, the J gene TRBJ2-1; tentatively, D is TRBD1 (8 bases). The V gene's germline CDR1 is SGDLS and CDR2 YYNGEE. CDR3 length: 15 residues. V dropped 3 bases and J dropped 4 bases, with 14 bases sitting between them. CDR3: CASSAGGQAYNEQFF. CDR3 nucleotides: TGTGCCAGCAGCGCGGGGGGACAGGCGTACAATGAGCAGTTCTTC.

The gene calls are TRBV5-5 and TRBJ2-6; TRBD1 might be the D (5 bases). Between the trimmed V and J ends, which lost 3 bases and 2 bases, there was a span of 12 bases. The CDR3 is made up of 16 amino acids. Germline CDR1 reads SGHKS; CDR2 reads YYEKEE (reference sequence). As DNA, the CDR3 is TGTGCCAGCAGCTCGCAGACAGTCGCTGGGGCCAACGTCCTGACTTTC. Protein sequence: CASSSQTVAGANVLTF.

This clone has more than one count but fewer than ten. This chain uses TRBV14 with TRBJ2-2; 8 bases are a match to TRBD1. The germline V gene has CDR1 SGHDN and CDR2 FVKESK. V lost 3 bases to trimming and J lost 4 bases; unmatched junction nucleotides: 4. The CDR3 is 15 amino acids. CDR3 bases: TGTGCCAGCAGCCAGTCCAGGGGGCGCACCGGGGAGCTGTTTTTT. Protein product: CASSQSRGRTGELFF.

The chain couples TRBV6-1 to TRBJ2-7, with D hard to call. This CDR3 is built from 18 residues. CDR1 is MNHNS and CDR2 is SASEGT in the germline V gene. Trimming shortened V by 0 bases and J by 3 bases, and 21 bases separated the two germline ends. CDR3 loop: CASSEAVWFGNPIYEQYF. CDR3 coding DNA: TGTGCCAGCAGTGAAGCTGTTTGGTTTGGCAATCCAATCTACGAGCAGTACTTC.

The genes are TRBV6-5 and TRBJ2-7; possible D gene TRBD2, 5 bases. TRBJ2-5 matches the DNA end more closely, so the J call is doubtful. This CDR3 spans 15 amino acids. Germline V CDR1 and CDR2: MNHEY, SVGAGI. CDR3 region: CASSYSEAGQETQYF. In nucleotides, the CDR3 is TGTGCCAGCAGTTACTCGGAGGCAGGACAAGAGACCCAGTACTTC.

This chain links TRBV19 with TRBJ1-3, with D unresolved. Germline assignment: CDR1 LNHDA and CDR2 SQIVND (reference sequence). The germline V and J ends were trimmed by 0 bases and 11 bases, with 11 bases remaining between them. CDR3 length equals 13 residues. The CDR3, as DNA: TGTGCCAGTAGTATAGATGAAGAACGTCCCATATATTTT. This translates into CASSIDEERPIYF.

The rearrangement links TRBV28 to TRBJ1-1; no reliable D call. The CDR3 has 15 amino acids. V lost 6 bases, J lost 1 base, and 15 bases lay in between. Germline V gene sequence: CDR1 MDHEN, CDR2 SYDVKM. CDR3 residues: CASRSLPIRNTEAFF. DNA of the CDR3: TGTGCCAGCAGATCCTTGCCTATTAGGAACACTGAAGCTTTCTTT.

This clone was counted a few times. The chain links TRBV16 to TRBJ2-1; unclear D gene. Germline CDR1 is KGHSY and CDR2 is FQNENV. The CDR3 runs to 17 residues. Trimming pared 1 base from V and 2 bases from J, leaving 15 bases between. The CDR3 region has the DNA TGTGCCAGCAGCCAATTAGTTGGCTTCCAAACCTACAATGAGCAGTTCTTC. Encoded protein: CASSQLVGFQTYNEQFF.

This clone was counted between two and nine times. The chain couples TRBV30 to TRBJ2-1, with 10 bases lining up with TRBD2. Germline assignment: CDR1 GTSNPN and CDR2 SVGIG (reference sequence). This CDR3 contains 15 residues. V dropped 5 bases and J dropped 8; count of bases not matched to a gene: 12. The CDR3 DNA reads as TGTGCCTGGCAATATAGCGGGGGGAGTTTGGATGAGCAGTTCTTC. Protein sequence: CAWQYSGGSLDEQFF.